This T cell receptor beta chain is from a study of OX40 agonist ivuxolimab in advanced cancers. About the research overall: In this cohort, patients received ivuxolimab, an agonistic anti-OX40 (CD134) antibody. The study enrolled dose-escalation patients with hepatocellular carcinoma, melanoma, renal cell or head and neck cancer.

On this clone itself: What it binds is unknown.

Method: immunoSEQ multiplex PCR; TCRdb's copy keeps in-frame clones and lacks some. The repertoire consists of tens of thousands of clones, with roughly 85% occurring once and the leading ten covering less than 1.5%. Between the trimmed V and J ends, which lost 7 bases and 7 bases, there was a span of 16 bases. From germline, CDR1 is SNHLY and CDR2 FYNNEI. CDR3 size: 13 residues. Whole-study results and caveats: Researchers report that CD8+ T cells had, on average, more expanded clones than CD4+.

This sequence was found in an adult with an advanced solid tumor such as melanoma, head and neck, liver or kidney cancer. The starting material was CD4+ or CD8+ T cells sorted from blood, obtained in a trial of the OX40 agonist ivuxolimab. The chain recombines TRBV2 with TRBJ2-5; D is undetermined. The CDR3 sequence: CASTPGLVGTQYF. The CDR3, as DNA: TGTGCCAGCACCCCCGGGCTTGTGGGGACCCAGTACTTC.